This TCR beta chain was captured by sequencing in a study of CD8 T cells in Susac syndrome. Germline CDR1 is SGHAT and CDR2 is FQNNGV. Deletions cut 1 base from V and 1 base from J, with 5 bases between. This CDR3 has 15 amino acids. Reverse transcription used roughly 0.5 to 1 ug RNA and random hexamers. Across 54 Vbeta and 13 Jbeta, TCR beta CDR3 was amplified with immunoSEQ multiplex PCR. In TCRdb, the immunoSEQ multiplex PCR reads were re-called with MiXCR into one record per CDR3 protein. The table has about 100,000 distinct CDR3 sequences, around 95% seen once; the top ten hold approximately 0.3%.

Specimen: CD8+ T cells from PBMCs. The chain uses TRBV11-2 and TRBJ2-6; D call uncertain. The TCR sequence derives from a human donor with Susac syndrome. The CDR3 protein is CASSLAESGANVLTF. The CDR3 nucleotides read TGTGCCAGCAGCTTAGCGGAATCTGGGGCCAACGTCCTGACTTTC.